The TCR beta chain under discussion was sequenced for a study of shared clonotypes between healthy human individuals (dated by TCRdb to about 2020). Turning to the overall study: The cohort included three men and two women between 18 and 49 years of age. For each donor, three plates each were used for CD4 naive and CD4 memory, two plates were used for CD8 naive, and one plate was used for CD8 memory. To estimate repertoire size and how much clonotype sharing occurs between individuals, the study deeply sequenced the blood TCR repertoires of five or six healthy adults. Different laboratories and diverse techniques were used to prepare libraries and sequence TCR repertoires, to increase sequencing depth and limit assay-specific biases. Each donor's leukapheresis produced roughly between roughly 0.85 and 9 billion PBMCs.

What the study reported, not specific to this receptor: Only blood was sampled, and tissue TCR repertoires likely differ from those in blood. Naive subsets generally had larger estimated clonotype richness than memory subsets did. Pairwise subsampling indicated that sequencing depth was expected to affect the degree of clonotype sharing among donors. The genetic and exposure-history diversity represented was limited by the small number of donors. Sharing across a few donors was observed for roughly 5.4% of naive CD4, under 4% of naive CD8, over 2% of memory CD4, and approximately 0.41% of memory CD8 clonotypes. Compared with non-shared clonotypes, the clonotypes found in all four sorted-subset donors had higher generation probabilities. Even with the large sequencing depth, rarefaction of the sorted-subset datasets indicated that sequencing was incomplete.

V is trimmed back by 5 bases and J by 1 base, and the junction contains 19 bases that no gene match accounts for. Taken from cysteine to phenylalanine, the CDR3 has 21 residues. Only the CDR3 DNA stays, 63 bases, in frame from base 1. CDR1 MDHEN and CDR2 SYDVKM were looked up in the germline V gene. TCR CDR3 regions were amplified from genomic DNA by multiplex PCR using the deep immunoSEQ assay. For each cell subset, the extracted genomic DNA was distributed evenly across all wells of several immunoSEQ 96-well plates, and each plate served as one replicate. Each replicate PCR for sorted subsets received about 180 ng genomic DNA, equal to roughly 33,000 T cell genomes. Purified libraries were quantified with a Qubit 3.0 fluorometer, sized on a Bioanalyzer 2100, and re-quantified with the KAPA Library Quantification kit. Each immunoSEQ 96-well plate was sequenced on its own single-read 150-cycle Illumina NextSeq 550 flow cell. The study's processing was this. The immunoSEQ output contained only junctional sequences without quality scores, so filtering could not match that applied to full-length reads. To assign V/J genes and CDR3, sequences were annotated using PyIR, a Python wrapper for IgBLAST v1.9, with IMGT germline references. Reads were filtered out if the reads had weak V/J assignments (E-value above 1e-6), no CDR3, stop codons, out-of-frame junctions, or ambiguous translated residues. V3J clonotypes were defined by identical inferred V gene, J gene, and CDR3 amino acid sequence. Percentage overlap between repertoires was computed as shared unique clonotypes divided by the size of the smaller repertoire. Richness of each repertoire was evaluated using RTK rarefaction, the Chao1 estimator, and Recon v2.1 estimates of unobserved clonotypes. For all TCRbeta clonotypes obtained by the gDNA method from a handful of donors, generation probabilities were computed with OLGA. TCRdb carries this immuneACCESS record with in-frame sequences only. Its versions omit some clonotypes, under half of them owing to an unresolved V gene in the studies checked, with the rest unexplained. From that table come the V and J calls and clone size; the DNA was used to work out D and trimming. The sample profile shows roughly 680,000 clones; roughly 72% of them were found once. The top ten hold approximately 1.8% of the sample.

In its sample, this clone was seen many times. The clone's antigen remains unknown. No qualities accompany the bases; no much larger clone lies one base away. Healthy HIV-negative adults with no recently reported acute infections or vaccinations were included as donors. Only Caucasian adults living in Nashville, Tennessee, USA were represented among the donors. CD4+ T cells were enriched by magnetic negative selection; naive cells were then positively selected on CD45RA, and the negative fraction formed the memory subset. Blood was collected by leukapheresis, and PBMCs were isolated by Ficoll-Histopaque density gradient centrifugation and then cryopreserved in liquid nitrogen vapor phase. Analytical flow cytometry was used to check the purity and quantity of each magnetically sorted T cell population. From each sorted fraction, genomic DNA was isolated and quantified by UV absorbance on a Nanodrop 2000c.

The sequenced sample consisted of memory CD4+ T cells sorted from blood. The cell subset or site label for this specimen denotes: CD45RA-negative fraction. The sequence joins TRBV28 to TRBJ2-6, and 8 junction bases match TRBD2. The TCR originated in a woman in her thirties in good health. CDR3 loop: CASSPLPSGSLSASGANVLTF. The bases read TGTGCCAGCAGTCCTCTCCCGAGCGGGAGCCTAAGCGCGTCTGGGGCCAACGTCCTGACTTTC. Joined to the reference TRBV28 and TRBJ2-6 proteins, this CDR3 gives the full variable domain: DVKVTQSSRYLVKRTGEKVFLECVQDMDHENMFWYRQDPGLGLRLIYFSYDVKMKEKGDIPEGYSVSREKKERFSLILESASTNQTSMYLCASSPLPSGSLSASGANVLTFGAGSRLTVL.